The 21 T cell receptor beta chains presented below share a single source sample, sequenced in a study of blood T cell repertoires in COVID-19. Clones were read by immunoSEQ multiplex PCR, and TCRdb kept only the in-frame ones, dropping some. The table shows fewer than 350,000 clones, with 81% occurring only once. Sequencing was performed on peripheral blood. The receptors here all came from a woman aged 55-69 years with active or convalescent COVID-19.

The chain employs TRBV2 and TRBJ2-2, with D possibly matching TRBD2 (6 bases). V was shortened by 4 bases and J by 1 base, with 10 bases between the two germline ends. There are 15 residues in the CDR3. Germline CDR1 is SNHLY and CDR2 is FYNNEI. The CDR3 DNA reads TGTGCCAGCAGTGTCGTGGGGGGGAACACCGGGGAGCTGTTTTTT. This codes for CASSVVGGNTGELFF.

The chain links TRBV6-4 to TRBJ2-3, with 11 bases that match TRBD2. The germline CDR1 and CDR2 sequences are MRHNA and SNTAGT. This CDR3 is built from 16 residues. V lost 3 bases and J lost 4; bases outside the gene matches: 6. This chain's CDR3 is CASSERASGGSDTQYF. DNA of the CDR3: TGTGCCAGCAGTGAACGGGCTAGCGGGGGGTCAGATACGCAGTATTTT.

This clone was found once. V usage is TRBV18 and J usage is TRBJ2-3; perhaps TRBD1 as D (6 bases). Germline V gene sequence: CDR1 KGHSH, CDR2 LQKENI. Trimming shortened V by 3 bases and J by 2 bases, and 15 bases separated the two germline ends. The CDR3 is 16 residues long. CDR3 DNA sequence: TGTGCCAGCTCACCCCCGGGACAACAGGTCACAGATACGCAGTATTTT. The encoded protein is CASSPPGQQVTDTQYF.

The chain combines TRBV5-4 with TRBJ2-3; possible D gene TRBD2, 5 bases. Trimming shortened V by 2 bases and J by 2 bases, and 12 bases separated the two germline ends. This CDR3 spans 15 amino acids. CDR1 SGHNT and CDR2 YYREEE come from the germline V gene (reference sequence). The CDR3 is CASSFPSPPTDTQYF. The CDR3 nucleotides read TGTGCCAGCAGCTTTCCTAGCCCGCCCACAGATACGCAGTATTTT.

This clone was detected only a few times. The chain carries TRBV7-6 and TRBJ1-1; no reliable D call. Trimming pared 1 base from V and 5 bases from J, leaving 11 bases between. Germline V lookup: CDR1 SGHVS, CDR2 FNYEAQ. This CDR3 spans 14 amino acids. This CDR3 is CASSLVEGGTEAFF. CDR3 in DNA: TGTGCCAGCAGCTTAGTAGAGGGAGGGACTGAAGCTTTCTTT.

The chain carries TRBV15 and TRBJ1-2; D perhaps matches TRBD1 (6 bases). The CDR3 runs 18 residues. The germline gives CDR1 LNHNV, CDR2 YYDKDF (reference sequence). The V end lost 0 bases, the J end lost 2 bases, and 19 bases lay between the germline ends. CDR3 coding DNA: TGTGCCACCAGCAGAGATTCGCTCCCAGGGGATGCAAACTATGGCTACACCTTC. This translates into CATSRDSLPGDANYGYTF.

As regards this clone: Within the sample, other DNA sequences also encode this same CDR3. This sequence joins TRBV19 and TRBJ1-3, with D maybe TRBD1 (5 bases). The V and J ends lost 3 bases and 1 base respectively, with 10 bases between them. The CDR3 length is 15 residues. The germline V gene encodes CDR1 LNHDA and CDR2 SQIVND (reference sequence). The DNA for the CDR3 is TGTGCCAGTAGTATTCTGGCAGGGTCTGGAAACACCATATATTTT. Translation: CASSILAGSGNTIYF.

The genes are TRBV6-5 and TRBJ2-7, with 10 bases aligning to TRBD1. V lost 0 bases, J lost 6 bases, and 5 bases stayed unmatched. The CDR3 sequence is 15 residues long. In germline, CDR1 is MNHEY, CDR2 SVGAGI. The DNA of the CDR3 is TGTGCCAGCAGTTACTCCGGACAGGGGGAGAGCGAGCAGTACTTC. It codes for CASSYSGQGESEQYF.

The rearrangement links TRBV15 to TRBJ1-4; D is ambiguous. The CDR3 sequence is 16 residues long. The germline gives CDR1 LNHNV, CDR2 YYDKDF (reference sequence). V lost 5 bases and J 0 bases, leaving 13 bases between the germline ends. The CDR3 region has the DNA TGTGCCACCAGCGGGAGGACGACTGCAACTAATGAAAAACTGTTTTTT. Translation gives CATSGRTTATNEKLFF.

This chain links TRBV9 with TRBJ2-7; the match to TRBD2 covers 11 bases. This CDR3 is built from 16 residues. V was clipped by 0 bases and J by 4 bases; unmatched bases: 6. Germline-derived CDR1 and CDR2 are SGDLS and YYNGEE. DNA for the CDR3: TGTGCCAGCAGCGTAGATAGCGGGGGGGTTTTATACGAGCAGTACTTC. Protein: CASSVDSGGVLYEQYF.

The chain carries TRBV19 and TRBJ1-1, with 9 bases aligning to TRBD1. Germline CDR1 is LNHDA and CDR2 is SQIVND (reference sequence). Losses at the gene ends were 3 bases for V and 3 bases for J; bases not matched to a gene: 11. The CDR3 loop spans 17 amino acids. The CDR3 sequence is CASSIGRIQGADTEAFF. The CDR3 nucleotides read TGTGCCAGTAGTATTGGTAGGATACAGGGGGCGGACACTGAAGCTTTCTTT.

The V call is TRBV6-1, the J call TRBJ1-1, with 8 bases that match TRBD1. Trimming cost V 5 bases and J 1 base; bases outside gene matches: 6. Per the germline V gene, CDR1 is MNHNS and CDR2 is SASEGT. The CDR3 consists of 15 residues. The chain's CDR3 is CASSLKGQANTEAFF. DNA of the CDR3: TGTGCCAGCAGTCTAAAGGGACAGGCGAACACTGAAGCTTTCTTT.

The rearrangement uses TRBV15 and TRBJ1-1; the D is unclear. V dropped 2 bases and J dropped 4 bases, with 11 bases sitting between them. CDR3 length equals 14 residues. Germline CDR1 is LNHNV and CDR2 is YYDKDF (reference sequence). The CDR3 is CATSRPQSGTEAFF. The CDR3 DNA reads as TGTGCCACCAGCAGACCCCAGTCGGGCACTGAAGCTTTCTTT.

This clone has more than one count but fewer than ten. V gene TRBV19 combines with J gene TRBJ1-1; D is ambiguous. CDR1 is LNHDA, CDR2 SQIVND, per germline (reference sequence). The CDR3 loop spans 14 amino acids. The germline V and J ends were trimmed by 3 bases and 5 bases, with 13 bases remaining between them. The CDR3 bases are TGTGCCAGTAGTATGGTAGGGTCGGGGACTGAAGCTTTCTTT. Its protein is CASSMVGSGTEAFF. Full variable domain (rest looked up from reference TRBV19 and TRBJ1-1): DGGITQSPKYLFRKEGQNVTLSCEQNLNHDAMYWYRQDPGQGLRLIYYSQIVNDFQKGDIAEGYSVSREKKESFPLTVTSAQKNPTAFYLCASSMVGSGTEAFFGQGTRLTVV.

This sequence joins TRBV9 and TRBJ2-1; a possible D gene is TRBD1 (6 bases). The CDR3 extends over 15 amino acids. Per germline, CDR1 SGDLS and CDR2 YYNGEE. With 0 bases removed from V and 6 bases from J, the gap between germline ends came to 13 bases. The DNA for the CDR3 is TGTGCCAGCAGCGTAGATGGGGGCCCATCCAATGAGCAGTTCTTC. This gives the protein CASSVDGGPSNEQFF.

This clone was recorded a few times. This specimen includes other DNA sequences encoding the same CDR3. This CDR3 is CASSLAAGNTEAFF. CDR3 sequence (DNA): TGCGCCAGCAGCTTGGCGGCGGGAAACACTGAAGCTTTCTTT. The chain has TRBV5-1 and TRBJ1-1; D gene unclear. CDR3 length: 14 residues. CDR1 SGHRS and CDR2 YFSETQ come from the germline V gene. The germline V and J ends were trimmed by 0 bases and 2 bases, with 8 bases remaining between them.

The chain combines TRBV5-1 with TRBJ2-5; 7 bases align to TRBD2. The V gene end was trimmed by 2 bases and the J gene end by 4 bases; junction bases not matched to a gene: 5. The CDR3 covers 14 residues. CDR1 is SGHRS and CDR2 is YFSETQ in the germline V gene. The CDR3 DNA reads as TGCGCCAGCAGCTTTGGGACTAAGGGAGAGACCCAGTACTTC. It is translated as CASSFGTKGETQYF.

This sequence joins TRBV2 and TRBJ1-4; D perhaps matches TRBD1 (6 bases). The CDR3 loop spans 13 amino acids. The V gene's germline CDR1 is SNHLY and CDR2 FYNNEI. V was trimmed by 3 bases and J by 6 bases, leaving 8 bases between them. CDR3 amino acids: CASSEQGYEKLFF. CDR3 DNA sequence: TGTGCCAGCAGTGAGCAGGGGTATGAAAAACTGTTTTTT.

The chain carries TRBV12-5 and TRBJ2-2; 9 nucleotides match TRBD2. V dropped 3 bases and J dropped 8; count of bases not matched to a gene: 4. Germline V CDR1 and CDR2: LGHNT, FRNRAP. The CDR3 has 14 residues. The DNA for the CDR3 is TGTGCTAGTGGTTTCGGACTAGCGTTTGGGGAGCTGTTTTTT. Residues: CASGFGLAFGELFF.

V and J are TRBV7-7 and TRBJ2-7; TRBD1 might be the D (6 bases). Trimming stripped 1 base from V and 5 bases from J, with 15 bases between. There are 15 residues in the CDR3. Germline CDR1 reads SSHAT; CDR2 reads FNYEAQ (reference sequence). The CDR3 region has the DNA TGTGCCAGCAGCTTAGTGGGCCCACAGGGCCACGAGCAGTACTTC. Protein product: CASSLVGPQGHEQYF. Full variable domain (remainder filled in from reference TRBV7-7 and TRBJ2-7): GAGVSQSPRYKVTKRGQDVTLRCDPISSHATLYWYQQALGQGPEFLTYFNYEAQPDKSGLPSDRFSAERPEGSISTLTIQRTEQRDSAMYRCASSLVGPQGHEQYFGPGTRLTVT.

The V and J genes are TRBV30 and TRBJ2-2, with 7 bases aligning to TRBD1. The CDR3 is made up of 14 amino acids. Trimming cost V 5 bases and J 4 bases; bases outside gene matches: 7. Per the germline V gene, CDR1 is GTSNPN and CDR2 is SVGIG (reference sequence). This CDR3 is CAWAWDSSTGELFF. The DNA for the CDR3 is TGTGCCTGGGCCTGGGACAGTAGCACCGGGGAGCTGTTTTTT.